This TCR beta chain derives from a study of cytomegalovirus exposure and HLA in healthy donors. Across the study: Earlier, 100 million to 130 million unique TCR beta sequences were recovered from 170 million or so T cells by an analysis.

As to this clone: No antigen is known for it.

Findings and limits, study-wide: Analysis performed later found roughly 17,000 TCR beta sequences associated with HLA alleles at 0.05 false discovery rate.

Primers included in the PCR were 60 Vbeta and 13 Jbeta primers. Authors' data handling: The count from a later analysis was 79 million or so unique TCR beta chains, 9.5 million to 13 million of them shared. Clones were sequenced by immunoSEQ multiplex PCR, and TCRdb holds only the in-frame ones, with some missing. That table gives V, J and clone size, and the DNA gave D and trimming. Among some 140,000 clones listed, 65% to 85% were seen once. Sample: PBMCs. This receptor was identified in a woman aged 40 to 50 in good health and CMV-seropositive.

DNA for the CDR3: TGTGCCTGGAGTGTACAACAGGGGAGCTATGGCTACACCTTC. Its translation is CAWSVQQGSYGYTF. The chain carries TRBV30 and TRBJ1-2; 7 nucleotides agree with TRBD1. V lost 0 bases to trimming and J lost 4 bases; unmatched junction nucleotides: 5. Germline V gene sequence: CDR1 GTSNPN, CDR2 SVGIG (reference sequence). The CDR3 is 14 residues long. Supplemented by reference TRBV30 and TRBJ1-2, the full variable domain reads SQTIHQWPATLVQPVGSPLSLECTVEGTSNPNLYWYRQAAGRGLQLLFYSVGIGQISSEVPQNLSASRPQDRQFILSSKKLLLSDSGFYLCAWSVQQGSYGYTFGSGTRLTVV.